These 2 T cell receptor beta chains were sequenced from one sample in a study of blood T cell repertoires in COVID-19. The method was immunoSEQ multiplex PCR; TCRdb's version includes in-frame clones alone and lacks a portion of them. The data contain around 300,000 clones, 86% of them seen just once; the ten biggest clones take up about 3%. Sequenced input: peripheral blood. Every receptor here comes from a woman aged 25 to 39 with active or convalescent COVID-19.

The CDR3 DNA sequence: TGTGCCAGTAGGGCGCCGGGACAGGGACAGGAGACCCAGTACTTC. This encodes CASRAPGQGQETQYF. The rearrangement uses TRBV19 and TRBJ2-5; TRBD1 agrees at 9 bases. The V segment lost 6 bases and the J segment 5 bases; nucleotides outside the gene matches: 10. The CDR3 loop spans 15 amino acids. The germline V gene encodes CDR1 LNHDA and CDR2 SQIVND (reference sequence).

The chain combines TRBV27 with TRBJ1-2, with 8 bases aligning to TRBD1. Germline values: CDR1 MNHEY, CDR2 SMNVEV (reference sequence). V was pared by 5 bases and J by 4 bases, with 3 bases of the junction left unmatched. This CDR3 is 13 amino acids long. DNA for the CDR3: TGTGCCAGCAGTCCTACAGGGGGCTATGGCTACACCTTC. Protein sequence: CASSPTGGYGYTF.